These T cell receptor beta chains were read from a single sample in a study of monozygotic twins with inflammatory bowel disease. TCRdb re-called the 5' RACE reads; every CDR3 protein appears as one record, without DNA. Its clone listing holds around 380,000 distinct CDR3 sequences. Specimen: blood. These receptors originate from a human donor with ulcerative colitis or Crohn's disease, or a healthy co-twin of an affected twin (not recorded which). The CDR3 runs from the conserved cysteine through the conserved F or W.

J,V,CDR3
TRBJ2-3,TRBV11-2,CASSHGQGPSTDTQYF
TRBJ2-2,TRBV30,CAWSVSGVSGELFF
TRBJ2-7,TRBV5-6,CASSYSGTSGAYEQYF
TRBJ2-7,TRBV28,CASSPSGGVESYEQYF
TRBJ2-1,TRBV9,CASSRTLETPSGRGNEQFF
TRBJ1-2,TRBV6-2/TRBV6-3,CASSRPDRHYGYTF
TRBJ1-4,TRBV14,CASSQGQSGQRRNEKLFF
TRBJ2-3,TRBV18,CASSPRLTGTDTQYF
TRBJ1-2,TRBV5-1,CASSFLGTGDYGYTF
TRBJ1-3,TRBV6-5,CASSYRGTGPSGNTIYF
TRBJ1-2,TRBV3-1,CASSQVEGNYGYTF
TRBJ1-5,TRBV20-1,CSARGGGPKNQPQHF
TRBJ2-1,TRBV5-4,CASSTSSGGASSYNEQFF
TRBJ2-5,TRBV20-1,CSATRGQETQYF
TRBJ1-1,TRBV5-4,CASSLGRALNTEAFF
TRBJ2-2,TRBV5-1,CASSLEASSTGELFF
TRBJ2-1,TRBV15,CATRMGLQVPTNEQFF
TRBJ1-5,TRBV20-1,CSAATSNQPQHF
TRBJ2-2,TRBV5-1,CASRPRTGGAPGELFF
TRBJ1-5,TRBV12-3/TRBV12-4,CASSSDIHQPQHF
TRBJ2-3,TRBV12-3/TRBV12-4,CASSLGTGSPDTQYF
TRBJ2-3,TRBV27,CASSPLPGLTDTQYF
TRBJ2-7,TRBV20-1,CSARDRVPYEQYF
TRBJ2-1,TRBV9,CASSVEFLSNEQFF
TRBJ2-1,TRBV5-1,CASSLASISFYNEQFF